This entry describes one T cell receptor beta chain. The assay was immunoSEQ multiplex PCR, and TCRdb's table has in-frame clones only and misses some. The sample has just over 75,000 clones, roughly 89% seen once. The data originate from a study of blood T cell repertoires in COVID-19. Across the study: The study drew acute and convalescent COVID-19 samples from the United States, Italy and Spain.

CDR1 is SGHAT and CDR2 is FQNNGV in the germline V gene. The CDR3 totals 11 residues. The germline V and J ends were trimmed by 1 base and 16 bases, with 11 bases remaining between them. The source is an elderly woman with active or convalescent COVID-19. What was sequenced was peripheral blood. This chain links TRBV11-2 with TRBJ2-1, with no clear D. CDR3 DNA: TGTGCCAGCAGCTTAGGGCAGCGCTTTTTCTTC. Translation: CASSLGQRFFF. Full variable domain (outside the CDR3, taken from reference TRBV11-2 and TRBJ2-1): EAGVAQSPRYKIIEKRQSVAFWCNPISGHATLYWYQQILGQGPKLLIQFQNNGVVDDSQLPKDRFSAERLKGVDSTLKIQPAKLEDSAVYLCASSLGQRFFFGPGTRLTVL.